A single sample is the source of the 16 T cell receptor beta chains below, sequenced in a study of a mutant IDH1 vaccine in newly diagnosed glioma (dated by TCRdb to the early 2020s). Receptor amplification or capture employed the immunoSEQ multiplex PCR assay. The table comes from immuneACCESS by way of TCRdb, which keeps in-frame sequences with V and J called. Part of the clones is missing from these tables; in studies checked, under half for an unresolved V gene and the rest for unknown reasons. This sample lists over 30,000 clones; about 83% were detected once. The ten largest clones take up approximately 12% of the sample. Reading the label with the study, this specimen's time point is: week 47, end of study. Each vaccine dose was 300 ug of a 20-mer mutant IDH1 peptide in Montanide, given subcutaneously with topical imiquimod. These TCRs' antigens remain unknown. Sample: PBMCs, taken from a glioma patient whose treatment included an IDH1 peptide vaccine. These receptors were collected from a woman in her 30s with glioma.

The gene calls are TRBV5-4 and TRBJ1-2; D is ambiguous. The CDR3 length is 13 residues. V lost 2 bases and J lost 10, with 15 bases in between. The germline V gene encodes CDR1 SGHNT and CDR2 YYREEE (reference sequence). The CDR3 coding sequence is TGTGCCAGCAGCTTACACGGAGTAGGAGACTACACCTTC. Protein sequence: CASSLHGVGDYTF.

The J gene is TRBJ2-1, the V gene TRBV7-9; 10 bases are a match to TRBD2. Trimming cost V 1 base and J 8 bases; bases outside gene matches: 5. CDR1 and CDR2 from the germline V gene are SEHNR and FQNEAQ (reference sequence). The CDR3 is 15 amino acids. The CDR3 DNA reads as TGTGCCAGCAGCTTAGGGCTAGCGGGGGTGGATGAGCAGTTCTTC. Residues: CASSLGLAGVDEQFF.

This sequence joins TRBV2 and TRBJ1-5; no clear D. Per germline, CDR1 SNHLY and CDR2 FYNNEI. The CDR3 extends over 13 amino acids. Trimming took off 3 bases at V and 8 bases at J, with 11 bases between the two ends. DNA of the CDR3: TGTGCCAGCAGTGAGCGGCTAGGTAAGCCCCAGCATTTT. It translates to CASSERLGKPQHF.

V and J are TRBV4-2 and TRBJ1-2; D is perhaps TRBD1 (5 bases). Deletions cut 1 base from V and 7 bases from J, with 19 bases between. The length of the CDR3 is 16 residues. The V gene's germline CDR1 is LGHNA and CDR2 YNFKEQ. CDR3 in DNA: TGTGCCAGCAGCCAAGGTTTAGGGGTCAGGGCTATTGGCTACACCTTC. Encoded protein: CASSQGLGVRAIGYTF.

CDR3 in DNA: TGTGCCAGCAGTGTGGAGGGCCTTCTAAGCAATCAGCCCCAGCATTTT. It codes for CASSVEGLLSNQPQHF. The chain has TRBV6-1 and TRBJ1-5; D unclear. V lost 4 bases and J 1 base, leaving 14 bases between the germline ends. The CDR3 length is 16 residues. Germline CDR1 is MNHNS and CDR2 is SASEGT.

This chain joins TRBV5-6 and TRBJ1-2, with 7 bases matching TRBD1. Germline values: CDR1 SGHDT, CDR2 YYEEEE. V shed 4 bases and J 3 bases; nucleotides not matched to a gene: 3. The CDR3 contains 13 residues. The CDR3 bases are TGTGCCAGCAGCCCCGACAGGGACTATGGCTACACCTTC. Protein: CASSPDRDYGYTF.

The chain combines TRBV29-1 with TRBJ2-2, with D possibly matching TRBD1 (5 bases). V was pared by 4 bases and J by 3 bases, with 6 bases between. The V gene's germline CDR1 is SQVTM and CDR2 ANQGSEA. The CDR3 spans 12 residues. The CDR3 sequence: CSVARDTGELFF. CDR3 DNA: TGCAGCGTTGCCAGGGACACCGGGGAGCTGTTTTTT.

The chain joins TRBV25-1 to TRBJ2-7, with D perhaps matching TRBD1 or TRBD2 (5 bases each). The V gene lost 2 bases and the J gene lost 1 base, with 12 bases spanning the gap. There are 15 residues in the CDR3. Germline-derived CDR1 and CDR2 are MGHDK and SYGVNS. The CDR3 region has the DNA TGTGCCAGCAGTGAAGAGGGGCTAAGGTCCTACGAGCAGTACTTC. It codes for CASSEEGLRSYEQYF.

The sample holds one count of this clone. The chain couples TRBV4-3 to TRBJ1-1, with unresolved D. Germline CDR1 is LGHNA and CDR2 is YSLEER. Trimming took 3 bases from V and 6 from J, leaving 11 bases between them. The CDR3 length is 13 residues. The CDR3 nucleotides are TGCGCCAGCAGCCACACTAATGGCGCTGAAGCTTTCTTT. Translated: CASSHTNGAEAFF.

The gene calls are TRBV2 and TRBJ1-4; D is perhaps TRBD1 (6 bases). CDR3 length: 14 residues. The germline gives CDR1 SNHLY, CDR2 FYNNEI. The V gene lost 4 bases and the J gene lost 7 bases, with 13 bases spanning the gap. CDR3 protein: CASSVGQLGEKLFF. CDR3 nucleotide sequence: TGTGCCAGCAGTGTCGGACAGTTGGGTGAAAAACTGTTTTTT.

This clone was detected only once. J is TRBJ2-1 and V is TRBV7-9; 9 bases line up with TRBD2. There are 13 residues in the CDR3. V lost 3 bases to trimming and J lost 7 bases; unmatched junction nucleotides: 1. Germline V gene lookup returns CDR1 SEHNR and CDR2 FQNEAQ (reference sequence). Written as DNA, the CDR3 is TGTGCCAGCAGCTTGGCGGGGGGGAATGAGCAGTTCTTC. Translated, it gives CASSLAGGNEQFF.

This chain links TRBV9 with TRBJ1-2; no clear D gene. Trimming left V 0 bases short and J 10 bases short, with 13 bases between. This CDR3 has 13 residues. From germline, CDR1 is SGDLS and CDR2 YYNGEE. The CDR3 DNA follows: TGTGCCAGCAGCGTAGGGGTGGGCCCCCTCTACACCTTC. This encodes CASSVGVGPLYTF. Full variable domain (remainder filled in from reference TRBV9 and TRBJ1-2): DSGVTQTPKHLITATGQRVTLRCSPRSGDLSVYWYQQSLDQGLQFLIQYYNGEERAKGNILERFSAQQFPDLHSELNLSSLELGDSALYFCASSVGVGPLYTFGSGTRLTVV.

The V and J genes are TRBV9 and TRBJ2-5; 8 positions match TRBD2. After removal of 3 bases from V and 3 bases from J, the junction contained 4 bases not matched to a gene. Germline values: CDR1 SGDLS, CDR2 YYNGEE. This CDR3 is built from 14 residues. The DNA for the CDR3 is TGTGCCAGCAGCGGGGGAGCGGGGGAAGAGACCCAGTACTTC. Amino acids: CASSGGAGEETQYF.

The chain combines TRBV27 with TRBJ2-7, with unresolved D. The ends were cut back, 5 bases at V and 4 bases at J, with 18 bases in the middle. CDR1 is MNHEY, CDR2 SMNVEV, per germline (reference sequence). This CDR3 spans 15 amino acids. Written as DNA, the CDR3 is TGTGCCAGCAGTCCTAGGCTCCAAATTGGTTACGAGCAGTACTTC. Protein product: CASSPRLQIGYEQYF.

This chain joins TRBV4-1 and TRBJ1-1, with no clear D. CDR1 is MGHRA, CDR2 YSYEKL, per germline. The CDR3 runs to 18 residues. Between the trimmed V and J ends, which lost 0 bases and 0 bases, there was a span of 17 bases. The CDR3 is CASSQDALTALMNTEAFF. The DNA of the CDR3 is TGCGCCAGCAGCCAAGATGCGTTAACAGCCCTGATGAACACTGAAGCTTTCTTT.

The chain recombines TRBV5-4 with TRBJ1-6, with D uncertain. Per the germline V gene, CDR1 is SGHNT and CDR2 is YYREEE (reference sequence). Trimming stripped 4 bases from V and 14 bases from J, with 19 bases between. The CDR3 has 14 residues. The CDR3 spells CASSLPGTTSSLHF. In nucleotides, the CDR3 is TGTGCCAGCAGCCTTCCGGGTACCACCTCCTCCCTCCACTTT.